One and the same sample provided the 6 T cell receptor beta chains below, sequenced in a study of T-cell reconstitution after alpha-beta-depleted transplantation in children listed by TCRdb under 2016. Library method: PCR. Sequencing instrument: Illumina HiSeq 2500. TCR libraries were prepared with molecular barcoding, using unique molecular identifiers to normalize TCRbeta repertoire quantification. TCRdb applied fastp at Q25 and MiXCR to the public reads, then kept only in-frame beta chains. Every distinct CDR3 protein forms one entry, paired with its most common genes and DNA. This sample is represented by fewer than 350,000 distinct CDR3 sequences; roughly 7.8% of them were singletons. Together, the top ten hold around 9.8% of the sample. This sample's treatment or condition label indicates: allogeneic hematopoietic cell transplantation with graft depleted of TCRalphabeta T cells and CD19 B cells.

Results the study describes overall, beyond this receptor: The frequencies of hyperexpanded clones fell over the following months, and after one year, T-cell counts and TCRbeta diversity were mostly attributed to newly produced T cells.

The antigens these receptors bind are not known. Sequencing used peripheral blood, obtained 360 days after TCRalphabeta/CD19-depleted stem cell transplant. The receptor set was obtained from a female patient aged 2-15 years who had a stem cell transplant for Fanconi anemia, so the T cells may come from the graft donor.

This clonotype came up many times. The rearrangement joins TRBV12-3 or TRBV12-4 to TRBJ1-1; D uncertain. Trimming took off 3 bases at V and 4 bases at J, with 12 bases between the two ends. The CDR3 is 14 residues long. The CDR3 region is CASSFRSRGTEAFF. The CDR3 DNA reads as TGTGCCAGCAGTTTCAGGTCAAGAGGCACTGAAGCTTTCTTT.

This clonotype was recorded at least ten times. The chain carries TRBV12-3 or TRBV12-4 and TRBJ1-1; D not certain. The V and J ends lost 3 bases and 3 bases respectively, with 2 bases between them. This CDR3 is built from 11 residues. The CDR3 nucleotides are TGTGCCAGCAGTTTTGACACTGAAGCTTTCTTT. It yields the protein CASSFDTEAFF.

Many counts were recorded for this clonotype. The chain uses TRBV7-2 and TRBJ2-1; TRBD1 matches 7 bases. Losses at the gene ends were 5 bases for V and 0 bases for J; bases not matched to a gene: 4. CDR1 is SGHTA and CDR2 is FQGNSA in the germline V gene. The CDR3 consists of 15 residues. Here the CDR3 reads CASSPSGGSYNEQFF. Here the CDR3 DNA reads TGTGCCAGCAGCCCATCAGGGGGCTCCTACAATGAGCAGTTCTTC.

This clonotype was found a few times. The rearrangement uses TRBV20-1 and TRBJ2-5; 13 bases agree with TRBD2. There are 20 residues in the CDR3. CDR1 is DFQATT, CDR2 SNEGSKA, per germline (reference sequence). V lost 5 bases and J lost 3; bases outside the gene matches: 21. CDR3 sequence reads: CSAEPPGLAGPGVKKETQYF. As DNA, the CDR3 is TGCAGTGCTGAACCCCCGGGACTAGCGGGGCCTGGGGTAAAGAAAGAGACCCAGTACTTC.

This clonotype was seen ten or more times. The chain is built from TRBV5-5 and TRBJ2-7; TRBD2 might be the D (7 bases). The CDR3 spans 15 residues. Trimming shortened V by 0 bases and J by 2 bases, and 12 bases separated the two germline ends. The germline V gene has CDR1 SGHKS and CDR2 YYEKEE (reference sequence). CDR3 amino acids: CASSLEGDYTYEQYF. The CDR3 bases are TGTGCCAGCAGCTTGGAGGGGGACTATACCTACGAGCAGTACTTC.

This clonotype was found a few times. V is TRBV9 and J is TRBJ2-2, with 7 nucleotides matching TRBD1. CDR3 length equals 16 residues. V trimming: 3 bases; J trimming: 5 bases; junction bases outside the gene matches: 10. Germline values: CDR1 SGDLS, CDR2 YYNGEE. The CDR3 loop reads CASSARDSRGTGELFF. CDR3 coding DNA: TGTGCCAGCAGCGCCCGGGACAGCCGGGGAACCGGGGAGCTGTTTTTT.